These 16 T cell receptor beta chains were all obtained from the same sample, sequenced in a study of T-cell reconstitution after alpha-beta-depleted transplantation in children (dated by TCRdb to 2016 to 2017). The treatment or condition label for this specimen denotes: allogeneic hematopoietic cell transplantation with graft depleted of TCRalphabeta T cells and CD19 B cells. Library construction relied on PCR. This sample was sequenced with an Illumina HiSeq 2500. TCR library preparation used molecular barcoding, with unique molecular identifiers applied to normalize quantification of the TCRbeta repertoire. TCRdb reran the public reads through fastp at Q25 and MiXCR, keeping productive beta chains. Each entry is one CDR3 protein sequence, shown with its most common DNA and genes. A total of roughly 100,000 distinct CDR3 sequences appear in this sample, roughly 7.6% of them only once. 15% to 20% of the sample belongs to the ten largest clones.

This specimen consisted of PBMCs, obtained before TCRalphabeta/CD19-depleted stem cell transplant. The receptors shown here come from a boy between 2 and 10 years old with acute lymphoblastic leukemia, due to receive a stem cell transplant.

This clonotype was recorded many times. In nucleotides, the CDR3 is TGCGCCAGCAGCTTGGGGACAGGGACAGATACGCAGTATTTT. Its protein is CASSLGTGTDTQYF. This chain uses TRBV5-1 with TRBJ2-3; 8 bases fit TRBD1. The V gene's germline CDR1 is SGHRS and CDR2 YFSETQ. The CDR3 has 14 residues. V lost 0 bases, J lost 3 bases, and 0 bases stayed unmatched.

This clonotype was observed a handful of times. The J gene is TRBJ2-5, the V gene TRBV7-2, with D maybe TRBD2 (6 bases). Trimming took 5 bases from V and 2 from J, leaving 18 bases between them. This CDR3 spans 16 amino acids. The V gene's germline CDR1 is SGHTA and CDR2 FQGNSA. For the CDR3, the DNA is TGTGCCAGCAGCGTAGGACTACCAACGTCACAAGAGACCCAGTACTTC. This encodes CASSVGLPTSQETQYF. Based on the CDR3 plus reference TRBV7-2 and TRBJ2-5, the full variable domain is GAGVSQSPSNKVTEKGKDVELRCDPISGHTALYWYRQSLGQGLEFLIYFQGNSAPDKSGLPSDRFSAERTGGSVSTLTIQRTQQEDSAVYLCASSVGLPTSQETQYFGPGTRLLVL.

This clonotype has at least ten counts. This chain joins TRBV20-1 and TRBJ2-1, with 14 bases that match TRBD2. V was clipped by 0 bases and J by 0 bases; unmatched bases: 13. Per the germline V gene, CDR1 is DFQATT and CDR2 is SNEGSKA (reference sequence). This CDR3 is 21 amino acids long. In DNA, the CDR3 is TGCAGTGCTAGAGATCTGTCGAGGACTAGCGGGGGGATCAGCTCCTACAATGAGCAGTTCTTC. Translating it yields CSARDLSRTSGGISSYNEQFF.

This clonotype came up many times. The chain has TRBV5-6 and TRBJ2-5; D call uncertain. From germline, CDR1 is SGHDT and CDR2 YYEEEE. V lost 0 bases and J 4 bases, leaving 1 base between the germline ends. The CDR3 length is 11 residues. The CDR3 DNA is TGTGCCAGCAGCTTGGCAGAGACCCAGTACTTC. It codes for CASSLAETQYF. Looking up the rest from reference TRBV5-6 and TRBJ2-5 gives the full variable domain: DAGVTQSPTHLIKTRGQQVTLRCSPKSGHDTVSWYQQALGQGPQFIFQYYEEEERQRGNFPDRFSGHQFPNYSSELNVNALLLGDSALYLCASSLAETQYFGPGTRLLVL.

In this sample, this clonotype turned up many times. The chain carries TRBV20-1 and TRBJ2-1; 11 bases line up with TRBD1. The CDR3 has 14 residues. V shed 4 bases and J 9 bases; nucleotides not matched to a gene: 8. The germline CDR1 and CDR2 sequences are DFQATT and SNEGSKA (reference sequence). As DNA, the CDR3 is TGCAGTGCTACTCGGACAGGGGGCTTCACTGAGCAGTTCTTC. This codes for CSATRTGGFTEQFF.

This clonotype was counted at least ten times. The rearrangement joins TRBV6-5 to TRBJ2-1; 7 nucleotides match TRBD1. The V gene end was trimmed by 4 bases and the J gene end by 6 bases; junction bases not matched to a gene: 6. CDR3 size: 14 residues. Germline CDR1 MNHEY, CDR2 SVGAGI. The CDR3 is CASSWGYRGNEQFF. CDR3 in DNA: TGTGCCAGCAGTTGGGGTTACAGGGGCAATGAGCAGTTCTTC.

This clonotype has a handful of counts. The chain recombines TRBV6-5 with TRBJ2-3; 12 bases agree with TRBD2. This CDR3 has 18 amino acids. CDR1 and CDR2 (germline): MNHEY, SVGAGI. J was trimmed by 2 bases and V by 7 bases; bases with no gene match: 13. CDR3 nucleotide sequence: TGTGCCAGCACCCGGACTAGCGGGGAACCGATTCCCACAGATACGCAGTATTTT. Protein: CASTRTSGEPIPTDTQYF.

In this sample, this clonotype turned up many times. The rearrangement joins TRBV20-1 to TRBJ2-5; a possible D gene is TRBD1 (6 bases). V dropped 3 bases and J dropped 5 bases, with 13 bases sitting between them. Germline V lookup: CDR1 DFQATT, CDR2 SNEGSKA (reference sequence). This CDR3 region has 13 residues. As DNA, the CDR3 is TGCAGTGCTAGCGGGCACAGGGTGGAGACCCAGTACTTC. This translates into CSASGHRVETQYF.

This chain uses TRBV20-1 with TRBJ1-6; 8 bases line up with TRBD1. V lost 2 bases and J lost 10; bases outside the gene matches: 7. CDR1 and CDR2 from the germline V gene are DFQATT and SNEGSKA (reference sequence). CDR3 size: 14 residues. CDR3 nucleotide sequence: TGCAGTGCTAGACCAGGACAGGGCTTATCACCCCTCCACTTT. Translating it yields CSARPGQGLSPLHF.

This clonotype was observed many times. The chain couples TRBV4-2 to TRBJ1-1, with D possibly being TRBD1 (5 bases). The CDR3 length is 15 residues. Trimming shortened V by 0 bases and J by 4 bases, and 12 bases separated the two germline ends. CDR1 LGHNA and CDR2 YNFKEQ come from the germline V gene. The CDR3 region is CASSQEEAGSTEAFF. The DNA of the CDR3 is TGTGCCAGCAGCCAAGAGGAGGCAGGGAGCACTGAAGCTTTCTTT.

In this sample, this clonotype turned up many times. The genes are TRBV20-1 and TRBJ2-1, with 7 bases fitting TRBD1. V was pared by 1 base and J by 9 bases, with 3 bases of the junction left unmatched. The CDR3 has 12 residues. Germline CDR1 reads DFQATT; CDR2 reads SNEGSKA (reference sequence). The CDR3, as DNA: TGCAGTGCTAGAGCCACAGGGGTTGAGCAGTTCTTC. It translates to CSARATGVEQFF.

Ten or more counts support this clonotype. The chain is built from TRBV5-1 and TRBJ2-7; D is unclear. The germline V gene encodes CDR1 SGHRS and CDR2 YFSETQ. V dropped 0 bases and J dropped 3 bases, with 10 bases sitting between them. The CDR3 runs to 14 residues. The CDR3 nucleotides are TGCGCCAGCAGCTTGGACGGTGACGGCTACGAGCAGTACTTC. It encodes CASSLDGDGYEQYF.

Sample share makes this clonotype medium-sized. This chain connects TRBV5-1 to TRBJ1-1, with D unresolved. Trimming removed 5 bases from V and 2 bases from J, with 7 bases in between. The CDR3 is made up of 12 amino acids. Germline assignment: CDR1 SGHRS and CDR2 YFSETQ. In DNA form, the CDR3 reads TGCGCCAGCAGAAGATCAAACACTGAAGCTTTCTTT. It is translated as CASRRSNTEAFF. The variable domain in full, completed from reference TRBV5-1 and TRBJ1-1, reads KAGVTQTPRYLIKTRGQQVTLSCSPISGHRSVSWYQQTPGQGLQFLFEYFSETQRNKGNFPGRFSGRQFSNSRSEMNVSTLELGDSALYLCASRRSNTEAFFGQGTRLTVV.

This clonotype turned up a few times. This sequence joins TRBV1 and TRBJ2-1. TRBV1 is a pseudogene locus. The CDR3 is 12 residues long. The CDR3 sequence is CTSSQPYNEQFF. CDR3 nucleotide sequence: TGCACCAGCAGCCAACCATACAATGAGCAGTTCTTC.

The chain employs TRBV11-2 and TRBJ2-3, with 10 bases aligning to TRBD2. This CDR3 spans 18 amino acids. CDR1 is SGHAT, CDR2 FQNNGV, per germline. With V trimmed by 0 bases and J by 0 bases, 6 bases remained unmatched. The CDR3 coding sequence is TGTGCCAGCAGCTTAGATCTGGCTAGCGGGGGAAGCACAGATACGCAGTATTTT. Its protein is CASSLDLASGGSTDTQYF.

As to this clonotype: This may arise from a read error, as a much more abundant clone is one base away. Lacking the conserved final phenylalanine or tryptophan, this CDR3 likely reflects a read error. The genes are TRBV3-1 and TRBJ2-1; D may be TRBD2 (5 bases). CDR1 LGHDT and CDR2 YNNKEL come from the germline V gene (reference sequence). There are 12 residues in the CDR3. The V end was cut by 4 bases, the J end by 10 bases, with 11 bases between. CDR3 region: CASSREGHEQFL. CDR3 nucleotide sequence: TGTGCCAGCAGCCGAGAGGGTCACGAGCAGTTCTTG.